Below, 20 T cell receptor beta chains from the same sample are listed, as sequenced in a study of cytomegalovirus exposure and HLA in healthy donors. Researchers ran the PCR with 60 Vbeta and 13 Jbeta primers. Repertoires were generated with immunoSEQ multiplex PCR, while TCRdb's copy carries only in-frame clones and drops some. The table lists roughly 240,000 clones, about 80% of them singletons. The sequenced sample consisted of PBMCs. All receptors derive from a woman in her thirties or forties in good health and CMV-seropositive.

The gene calls are TRBV30 and TRBJ1-3; possible D gene TRBD1, 6 bases. CDR3 length: 15 amino acids. CDR1 is GTSNPN and CDR2 is SVGIG in the germline V gene (reference sequence). Trimming left V 2 bases short and J 3 bases short, with 14 bases between. CDR3 nucleotides: TGTGCCTGGAGTCCGGGACAAATTTTTGGAAACACCATATATTTT. Its protein is CAWSPGQIFGNTIYF.

The V call is TRBV4-3, the J call TRBJ1-5; a weak D match, TRBD1 (6 bases). Germline V lookup: CDR1 LGHNA, CDR2 YSLEER. Deletions cut 1 base from V and 9 bases from J, with 13 bases between. The CDR3 is 14 amino acids. The CDR3 here is CASSQASGDRPQHF. The CDR3 DNA is TGCGCCAGCAGCCAAGCCTCAGGGGATCGGCCCCAGCATTTT.

The V and J genes are TRBV9 and TRBJ2-1, with 9 bases aligning to TRBD1. Germline V gene data show CDR1 as SGDLS and CDR2 as YYNGEE. Trimming cost V 2 bases and J 5 bases; bases outside gene matches: 5. The CDR3 is made up of 15 amino acids. CDR3 nucleotide sequence: TGTGCCAGCAGCGTTTGGACAGGGGAGAACAATGAGCAGTTCTTC. Protein: CASSVWTGENNEQFF.

The chain couples TRBV9 to TRBJ2-7; 14 bases match TRBD2. The CDR3 loop spans 17 amino acids. The V segment lost 3 bases and the J segment 3 bases; nucleotides outside the gene matches: 8. Per germline, CDR1 SGDLS and CDR2 YYNGEE. The chain's CDR3 is CASSEGLAGAQIYEQYF. CDR3 coding DNA: TGTGCCAGCAGCGAGGGACTAGCGGGAGCGCAAATCTACGAGCAGTACTTC.

The chain uses TRBV7-9 and TRBJ1-2; TRBD1 is a possible D gene (5 bases). This CDR3 is built from 17 residues. Trimming took off 5 bases at V and 0 bases at J, with 19 bases between the two ends. CDR1 and CDR2 (germline): SEHNR, FQNEAQ (reference sequence). In DNA, the CDR3 is TGTGCCAGCAGCCCACAAGCCTCCATAGGGGCTAACTATGGCTACACCTTC. Protein product: CASSPQASIGANYGYTF.

Of note for this clone: Sequence at one end of the junction differs from germline and may be a read error. The chain has TRBV2 and TRBJ1-1; 8 positions agree with TRBD1. From germline, CDR1 is SNHLY and CDR2 FYNNEI. The CDR3 sequence is 15 residues long. CDR3 DNA: TGTGCCAGCAGGGAAGAACAGGGGGGGAACACTGAAGCTTTCTTT. Amino acids: CASREEQGGNTEAFF. The entire variable domain, with the rest obtained from reference TRBV2 and TRBJ1-1, is as follows: EPEVTQTPSHQVTQMGQEVILRCVPISNHLYFYWYRQILGQKVEFLVSFYNNEISEKSEIFDDQFSVERPDGSNFTLKIRSTKLEDSAMYFCASREEQGGNTEAFFGQGTRLTVV.

This clone was counted only a few times. The chain is built from TRBV10-3 and TRBJ2-5, with D unclear. The end of the DNA is better explained by TRBJ2-7, so the J call may be wrong. Germline-derived CDR1 and CDR2 are ENHRY and SYGVKD. This CDR3 spans 12 amino acids. CDR3 coding DNA: TGTGCCATCAGTGAAAACGCCTACGAGCAGTACTTC. Translating gives CAISENAYEQYF.

The V gene is TRBV6-5, the J gene TRBJ1-1; D might be TRBD1 (6 bases). The germline V gene has CDR1 MNHEY and CDR2 SVGAGI. V gave up 5 bases and J gave up 4 bases, with 17 bases separating them. This CDR3 is 15 amino acids long. The CDR3 spells CASSRRLQGTTEAFF. CDR3 coding DNA: TGTGCCAGCAGTCGAAGGCTCCAGGGGACCACTGAAGCTTTCTTT.

This clone appeared a single time. The chain combines TRBV9 with TRBJ1-2; D uncertain. The V gene's germline CDR1 is SGDLS and CDR2 YYNGEE. The CDR3 runs to 14 residues. Between the trimmed V and J ends, which lost 0 bases and 8 bases, there was a span of 14 bases. The CDR3 nucleotides read TGTGCCAGCAGCGTAGTAAGCGGTCCTTCGGGCTACACCTTC. The encoded protein is CASSVVSGPSGYTF.

The table lists this clone with a few counts. The same CDR3 can be traced to other DNA sequences in this sample. The gene calls are TRBV5-1 and TRBJ2-5; TRBD1 might be the D (8 bases). The CDR3 has 14 amino acids. Trimming removed 2 bases from V and 2 bases from J, with 10 bases in between. Germline lookup yields CDR1 SGHRS and CDR2 YFSETQ. The DNA of the CDR3 is TGCGCCAGCAGCTTACAGGGGGGGCAAGAGACCCAGTACTTC. Translation gives CASSLQGGQETQYF.

V is TRBV11-3 and J is TRBJ2-3; 7 positions agree with TRBD2. From germline, CDR1 is SGHNT and CDR2 YENEEA. V lost 2 bases, J lost 1 base, and 9 bases stayed unmatched. The CDR3 is 17 amino acids. CDR3 residues: CASSLTWVSGRTDTQYF. The DNA of the CDR3 is TGTGCCAGCAGCTTAACATGGGTTAGCGGGCGCACAGATACGCAGTATTTT.

The chain joins TRBV5-1 to TRBJ1-1, with TRBD1 as a possible D gene (6 bases). The V gene lost 3 bases and the J gene lost 0 bases, with 18 bases spanning the gap. Germline CDR1 and CDR2: SGHRS and YFSETQ. The CDR3 is 17 residues long. The CDR3 nucleotides are TGCGCCAGCAGCTGGCCCCGGGACACGCTTATGAACACTGAAGCTTTCTTT. This translates into CASSWPRDTLMNTEAFF.

The CDR3 loop is CAISEWEGDTEAFF. CDR3 nucleotide sequence: TGTGCCATCAGTGAGTGGGAAGGGGACACTGAAGCTTTCTTT. The J gene is TRBJ1-1, the V gene TRBV10-3; D possibly corresponds to TRBD1 (5 bases). Germline V CDR1 and CDR2: ENHRY, SYGVKD. This CDR3 is 14 amino acids long. Trimming removed 1 base at V and 3 bases at J, with 9 bases between.

The chain uses TRBV7-7 and TRBJ2-5, with D perhaps TRBD2 (5 bases). V lost 7 bases to trimming and J lost 7 bases, with 22 bases between them. The CDR3 loop spans 15 amino acids. Looked up from germline, CDR1 is SSHAT and CDR2 is FNYEAQ (reference sequence). CDR3 protein: CASMPSPLSGATQYF. The DNA of the CDR3 is TGTGCCAGCATGCCTAGTCCCCTAAGCGGAGCGACCCAGTACTTC.

This chain uses TRBV29-1 with TRBJ2-2, with 7 bases that match TRBD2. Germline CDR1 SQVTM, CDR2 ANQGSEA. Germline trimming cut 0 bases from V and 3 bases from J; bases unmatched to any gene: 10. The CDR3 loop spans 17 amino acids. The chain's CDR3 is CSVEESSSGAYTGELFF. The CDR3 coding sequence is TGCAGCGTTGAAGAGTCATCTAGCGGAGCATACACCGGGGAGCTGTTTTTT.

The CDR3 here is CASTGDLNYGYTF. In DNA, the CDR3 is TGTGCCAGCACGGGGGACTTGAACTATGGCTACACCTTC. The chain employs TRBV2 and TRBJ1-2; D possibly corresponds to TRBD1 (5 bases). The CDR3 extends over 13 amino acids. V was trimmed by 7 bases and J by 2 bases, leaving 11 bases between them. The V gene's germline CDR1 is SNHLY and CDR2 FYNNEI.

This chain links TRBV18 with TRBJ2-5; 13 nucleotides agree with TRBD2. V lost 4 bases, J lost 2 bases, and 4 bases stayed unmatched. The CDR3 totals 16 residues. Germline CDR1 and CDR2: KGHSH and LQKENI. CDR3 sequence reads: CASSLALAGGQETQYF. For the CDR3, the DNA is TGTGCCAGCTCACTTGCACTAGCGGGAGGGCAAGAGACCCAGTACTTC.

Details on this clone: One end of the junction is discordant with germline, which a read error may explain. The chain couples TRBV27 to TRBJ1-1; D unclear. CDR1 and CDR2 from the germline V gene are MNHEY and SMNVEV (reference sequence). This CDR3 comprises 14 residues. The CDR3 loop reads CASRLWAGNTEAFF. The CDR3 nucleotides are TGTGCCAGCAGGTTATGGGCCGGGAACACTGAAGCTTTCTTT.

CDR3 protein: CAGTSQVGYGYTF. CDR3 DNA sequence: TGTGCCGGGACCTCACAGGTGGGGTATGGCTACACCTTC. The J gene is TRBJ1-2, the V gene TRBV30; D may be TRBD1 (5 bases). V dropped 8 bases and J dropped 5 bases, with 18 bases sitting between them. CDR1 and CDR2 from the germline V gene are GTSNPN and SVGIG (reference sequence). The CDR3 loop spans 13 amino acids.

This clone came up a few times. This chain joins TRBV30 and TRBJ1-2; a weak D match, TRBD1 (6 bases). The CDR3 has 14 amino acids. Looked up from germline, CDR1 is GTSNPN and CDR2 is SVGIG (reference sequence). Trimming took off 3 bases at V and 5 bases at J, with 16 bases between the two ends. The CDR3 loop reads CAWRISGASYGYTF. CDR3 DNA: TGTGCCTGGAGGATCTCAGGGGCCTCTTATGGCTACACCTTC.